This T cell receptor (beta chain) stems from a study of vaccination effects on CD4 cells after COVID-19. Sequencing was preceded by expansion of antigen-specific CD4+ T cells with viral peptide pools in the ViraFEST assay. Scientists isolated CD4+ T cells after an approximately 11-day culture period ended. Nobody among the vaccine recipients had prior SARS-CoV-2 infection (nucleocapsid antibodies were negative). The repertoire was sequenced with immunoSEQ multiplex PCR; TCRdb's copy has only in-frame clones and lacks some. Here the sample spans more than 40,000 clones, around 76% being singletons. The CDR3 is 15 amino acids. After removal of 2 bases from V and 7 bases from J, the junction contained 4 bases not matched to a gene. Germline lookup yields CDR1 MGHDK and CDR2 SYGVNS. General study points: Clones that were induced by infection or by vaccine showed marked contraction late after vaccination.

This clone was detected only once. Its antigen remains unidentified. Sample: CD4+ T cells from PBMCs cultured with SARS-CoV-2 spike peptides, taken before COVID-19 vaccination. The sequence was obtained from a human donor who received a COVID-19 vaccine. The chain joins TRBV25-1 to TRBJ1-4, with 10 positions matching TRBD1. The CDR3 region has the DNA TGTGCCAGCAGTGAACTGACAGGGGGCTTTGAAAAACTGTTTTTT. Its translation: CASSELTGGFEKLFF.